This T cell receptor (beta chain) appears in the sequencing data of a study of glioma-infiltrating T cells listed by TCRdb under 2016. Regarding the study in general: The study sequenced TCR alpha- and beta-chain repertoires from glioma tissue, from non-neoplastic brain tissue and from matched peripheral blood mononuclear cells. To measure divergence between tissue and blood T-cell populations, each tissue-infiltrating repertoire was compared with the peripheral blood repertoire of the same patient. Three low-grade glioma patients, seven or eight primary glioblastoma patients, and three non-glioma patients who contributed non-neoplastic brain tissue made up the paired cohort.

The paper as a whole reports these results and caveats: Very few CDR3 sequences were shared between tissue and blood, attributed to high CDR3 diversity and limited sampling. VJ-independent divergence between tissue and blood was found to be below expectation in non-neoplastic patients but above expectation in all gliomas, particularly low-grade gliomas. Group comparisons rested on small numbers: three non-neoplastic, three low-grade glioma and eight glioblastoma patients.

The iRepertoire nested amplicon-rescue multiplex PCR (arm-PCR) platform was used to amplify TCR alpha and beta CDR3 regions from RNA. The input for one-step reverse transcription and amplification was about 85-400 ng of either tissue mRNA or PBMC total RNA. Following bead purification, Illumina adapters were added by a secondary multiplex PCR, and libraries between 200 and 400 bp were gel-purified. Internal 6-nucleotide barcodes were carried by the libraries and were used for demultiplexing. Sequencing of the libraries was done on an Illumina MiSeq using 2x220 or 2x250 nucleotide paired-end reads. Under the source paper's analysis protocol: FLASH 1.2.11 was used to merge paired reads, and BWA-MEM then aligned the reads to the GRCh37 human genome before TRA and TRB reads were extracted. V and J assignment used an IMGT-derived reference of cassette sequences and CDR3 motifs that included pseudogenes. Reads were translated in three frames, and productive CDR3s were defined by a C…FGXG motif without stop codons. A clonotype was defined as a unique combination of a V-J cassette pair and a CDR3 amino acid sequence. Filtering of reads was based on Hamming distance, with the threshold set by the sequence error rate of each sample in mapped regions. TCRdb trimmed the raw reads at Q25, called clones with MiXCR and kept productive beta chains. Every distinct CDR3 protein forms one entry, paired with its most common genes and DNA. The V and J calls and clone size come from TCRdb's table, not from the authors' own analysis. The sample data list around 140,000 distinct CDR3 sequences, and 30% to 40% of these were observed just once. Jointly, the top ten make up about a fifth of the sample.

Comment on this clonotype: Its antigen specificity is not known. No quality values exist for individual bases; no much larger clone is one base distant.

The sequence was obtained from a human donor with low-grade glioma or glioblastoma, undergoing nonglioma brain surgery, or in good health (not recorded which). The sequencing input was glioma tissue, nonneoplastic brain tissue, or PBMCs (not recorded which).

The CDR3 here reads CAISDTGRSYGYTF. The sequenced DNA: TGTGCCATCAGCGACACCGGGAGAAGCTATGGCTACACCTTC. The rearrangement joined TRBV10-3 to TRBJ1-2; the D gene cannot be resolved reliably. CDR1 is given as ENHRY and CDR2 as SYGVKD, both from the germline V gene. From the cysteine up to the phenylalanine, the CDR3 has a length of 14 residues. Only the CDR3 portion is preserved as DNA: 42 bases, with reading frame beginning at the first base. V is pared back by 6 bases and J by 4 bases, with 15 bases lying between the germline termini.